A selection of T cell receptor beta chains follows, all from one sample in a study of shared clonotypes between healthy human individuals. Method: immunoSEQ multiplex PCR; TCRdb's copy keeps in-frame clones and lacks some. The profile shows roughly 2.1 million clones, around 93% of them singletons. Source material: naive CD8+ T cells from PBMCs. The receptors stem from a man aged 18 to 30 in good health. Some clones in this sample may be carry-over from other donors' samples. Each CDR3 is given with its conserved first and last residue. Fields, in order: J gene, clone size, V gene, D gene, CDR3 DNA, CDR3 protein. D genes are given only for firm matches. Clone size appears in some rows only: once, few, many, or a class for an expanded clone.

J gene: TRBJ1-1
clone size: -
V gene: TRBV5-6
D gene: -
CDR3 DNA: TGTGCCAGCAGCCCGGTCGGGGGGACTGAAGCTTTCTTT
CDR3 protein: CASSPVGGTEAFF

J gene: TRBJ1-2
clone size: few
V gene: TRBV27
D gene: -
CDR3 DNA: TGTGCCAGCAGTTTAACGGGTTCAGGCTATGGCTACACCTTC
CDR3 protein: CASSLTGSGYGYTF

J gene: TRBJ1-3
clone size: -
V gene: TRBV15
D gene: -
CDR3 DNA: TGTGCCACCAGCAGAGTCCCGAAAAACTCTGGAAACACCATATATTTT
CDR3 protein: CATSRVPKNSGNTIYF

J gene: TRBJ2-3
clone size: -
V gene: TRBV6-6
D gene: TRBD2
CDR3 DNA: TGTGCCAGCAGTTTGTATGGGGGGGGGACAGATACGCAGTATTTT
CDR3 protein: CASSLYGGGTDTQYF

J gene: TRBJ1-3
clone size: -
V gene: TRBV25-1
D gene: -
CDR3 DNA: TGTGCCTCACAGACCCCAACTAAAGGAAACACCATATATTTT
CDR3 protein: CASQTPTKGNTIYF

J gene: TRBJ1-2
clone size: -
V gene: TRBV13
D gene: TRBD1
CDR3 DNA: TGTGCCAGCAGCTTGGGACAGGCCGGCTACACCTTC
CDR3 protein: CASSLGQAGYTF

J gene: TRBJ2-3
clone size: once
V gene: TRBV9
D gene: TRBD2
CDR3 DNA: TGTGCCAGCAGCGTAATCCCTAGCGGGAAATCAGATACGCAGTATTTT
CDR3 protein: CASSVIPSGKSDTQYF

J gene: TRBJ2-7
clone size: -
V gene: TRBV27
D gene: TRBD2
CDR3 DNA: TGTGCCAGCCAACCAGGCCCCAGCGGGGCTAACGAGCAGTACTTC
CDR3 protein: CASQPGPSGANEQYF

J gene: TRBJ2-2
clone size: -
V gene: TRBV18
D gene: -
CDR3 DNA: TGTGCCAGCTCACCTCGGGAAACCATCGGCGGGTCCGGGGAGCTGTTTTTT
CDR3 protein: CASSPRETIGGSGELFF

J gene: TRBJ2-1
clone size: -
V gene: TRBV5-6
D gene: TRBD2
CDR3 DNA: TGTGCCAGCAGCTTCGGACTAGCGAGCTCCTACAATGAGCAGTTCTTC
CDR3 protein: CASSFGLASSYNEQFF

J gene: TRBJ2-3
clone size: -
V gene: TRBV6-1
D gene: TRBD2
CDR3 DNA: TGTGCCAGCAGCCGACTAGCGGGATGGTCAGATACGCAGTATTTT
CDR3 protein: CASSRLAGWSDTQYF

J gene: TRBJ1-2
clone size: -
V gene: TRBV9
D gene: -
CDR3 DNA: TGTGCCAGCAGCGGCGGGACAAGCTATGGCTACACCTTC
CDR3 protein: CASSGGTSYGYTF

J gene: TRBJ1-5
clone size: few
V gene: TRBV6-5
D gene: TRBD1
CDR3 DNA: TGTGCCAGCAGTTCCGGATGGACAGGTAATCAGCCCCAGCATTTT
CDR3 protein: CASSSGWTGNQPQHF

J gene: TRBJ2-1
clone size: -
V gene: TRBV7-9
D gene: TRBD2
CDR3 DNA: TGTGCCAGCAGCTTATGGAGCGGGAGGGCCTATGACAATGAGCAGTTCTTC
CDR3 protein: CASSLWSGRAYDNEQFF

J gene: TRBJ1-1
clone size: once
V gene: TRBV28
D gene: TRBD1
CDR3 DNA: TGTGCCAGCAGTCCAAGGACAGGGGGCCATGAAGCTTTCTTT
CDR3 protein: CASSPRTGGHEAFF

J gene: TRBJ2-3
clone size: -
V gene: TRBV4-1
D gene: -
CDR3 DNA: TGCGCCAGCAGCCAAGCCATCAACAGGGCAGATACGCAGTATTTT
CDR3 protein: CASSQAINRADTQYF

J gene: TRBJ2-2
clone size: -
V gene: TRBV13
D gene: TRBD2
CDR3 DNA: TGTGCCAGCAGCGCGCTGTCGCGGGGGGACACCGGGGAGCTGTTTTTT
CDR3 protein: CASSALSRGDTGELFF

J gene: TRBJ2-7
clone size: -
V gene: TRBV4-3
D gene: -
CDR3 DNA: TGCGCCAGCAGCCAAGACAGAACGGGAGTTCCCCACGAGCAGTACTTC
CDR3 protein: CASSQDRTGVPHEQYF

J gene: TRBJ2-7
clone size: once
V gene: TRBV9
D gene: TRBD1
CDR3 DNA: TGTGCCAGCAGCGTAGAGGGACAGTGGACCTACGAGCAGTACTTC
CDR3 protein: CASSVEGQWTYEQYF

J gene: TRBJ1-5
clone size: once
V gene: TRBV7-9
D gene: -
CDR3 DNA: TGTGCCAGCAGCCGTCCGGGGCAGCCCCAGCATTTT
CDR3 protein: CASSRPGQPQHF

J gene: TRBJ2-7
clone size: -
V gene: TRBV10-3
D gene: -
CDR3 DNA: TGTGCCATCAGTGGCCAGGCCTGGTACGAGCAGTACTTC
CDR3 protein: CAISGQAWYEQYF

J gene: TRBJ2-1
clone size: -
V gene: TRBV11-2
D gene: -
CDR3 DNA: TGTGCCAGCAGCTTAGCCCTGCGGAGCGCCTACAATGAGCAGTTCTTC
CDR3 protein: CASSLALRSAYNEQFF

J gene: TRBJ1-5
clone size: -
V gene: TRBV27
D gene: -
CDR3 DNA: TGTGCCAGCAGTCTTTCGTTGGGTAGCAATCAGCCCCAGCATTTT
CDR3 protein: CASSLSLGSNQPQHF

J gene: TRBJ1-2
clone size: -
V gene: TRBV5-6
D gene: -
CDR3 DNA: TGTGCCAGCAGCACCCCTGAGAGGCCCACTCGGTATGGCTACACCTTC
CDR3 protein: CASSTPERPTRYGYTF

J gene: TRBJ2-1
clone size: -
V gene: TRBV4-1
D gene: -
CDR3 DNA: TGCGCCAGCAGCGAGTCTAGCGCCTGGCAGTTCTTC
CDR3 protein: CASSESSAWQFF

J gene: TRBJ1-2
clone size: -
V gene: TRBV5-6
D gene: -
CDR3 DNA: TGTGCCAGCAGCTTGGGACAGTCAAACTATGGCTACACCTTC
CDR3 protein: CASSLGQSNYGYTF

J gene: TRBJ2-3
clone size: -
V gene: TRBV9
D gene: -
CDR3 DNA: TGTGCCAGCCAGGGGGAGGCAGATACGCAGTATTTT
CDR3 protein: CASQGEADTQYF

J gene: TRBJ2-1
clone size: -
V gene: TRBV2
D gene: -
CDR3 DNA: TGTGCCAGCAGTGCGACTCTAACCTCCTACAATGAGCAGTTCTTC
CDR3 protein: CASSATLTSYNEQFF

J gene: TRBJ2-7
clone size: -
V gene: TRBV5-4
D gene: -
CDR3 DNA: TGTGCCAGCAGGCCTAGCGAATCCTACGAGCAGTACTTC
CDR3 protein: CASRPSESYEQYF

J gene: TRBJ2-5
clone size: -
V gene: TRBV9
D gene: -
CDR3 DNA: TGTGCCAGCAGCGGGGCAGACAGGAGAGAGACCCAGTACTTC
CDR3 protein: CASSGADRRETQYF

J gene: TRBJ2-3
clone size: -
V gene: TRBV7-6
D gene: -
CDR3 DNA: TGTGCCAGCAGCTCATCCAGCATCCCCGGAGCAGATACGCAGTATTTT
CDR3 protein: CASSSSSIPGADTQYF

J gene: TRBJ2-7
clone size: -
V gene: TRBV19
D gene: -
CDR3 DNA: TGTGCCAGTAGTAAAGACGGGGACTCCTACGAGCAGTACTTC
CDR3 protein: CASSKDGDSYEQYF

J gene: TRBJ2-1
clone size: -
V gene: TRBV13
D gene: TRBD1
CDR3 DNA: TGTGCCAGCAGCGAGACAGGGCCAAGCCCCAATGAGCAGTTCTTC
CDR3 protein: CASSETGPSPNEQFF

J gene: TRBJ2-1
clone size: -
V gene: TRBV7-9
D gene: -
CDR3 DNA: TGTGCCAGCAGACCTCAGGGGAACAATGAGCAGTTCTTC
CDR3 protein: CASRPQGNNEQFF

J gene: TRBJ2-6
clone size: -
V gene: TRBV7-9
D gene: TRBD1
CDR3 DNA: TGTGCCAGGGAAATAGAGGGGACAGGGGTCACTGGGGCCAACGTCCTGACTTTC
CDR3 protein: CAREIEGTGVTGANVLTF

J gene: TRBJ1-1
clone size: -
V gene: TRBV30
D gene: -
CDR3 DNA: TGTGCCTGGAGCATAAAGGGCACTGAAGCTTTCTTT
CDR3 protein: CAWSIKGTEAFF

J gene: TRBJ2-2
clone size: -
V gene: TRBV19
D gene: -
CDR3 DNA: TGTGCCAGTAGCAACAGAGGGCCTCCGAACACCGGGGAGCTGTTTTTT
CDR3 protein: CASSNRGPPNTGELFF

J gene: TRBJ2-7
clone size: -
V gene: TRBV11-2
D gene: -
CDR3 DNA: TGTGCCAGCAGCCCAGGGTACAGCTCCTACGAGCAGTACTTC
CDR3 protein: CASSPGYSSYEQYF

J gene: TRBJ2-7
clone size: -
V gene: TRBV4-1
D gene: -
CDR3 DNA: TGCGCCAGCAGCCAAGTAATGGCAGACTACGAGCAGTACTTC
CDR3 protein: CASSQVMADYEQYF

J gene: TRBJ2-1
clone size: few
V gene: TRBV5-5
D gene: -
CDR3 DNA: TGTGCCAGCAAGATACCCCCCTACAATGAGCAGTTCTTC
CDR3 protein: CASKIPPYNEQFF

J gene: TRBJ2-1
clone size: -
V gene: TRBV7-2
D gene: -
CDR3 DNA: TGTGCCAGCAGCCCCGGATACAATGAGCAGTTCTTC
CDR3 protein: CASSPGYNEQFF

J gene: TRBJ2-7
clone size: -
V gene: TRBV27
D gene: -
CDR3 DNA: TGTGCCAGCAGTTTATCGCAGAGACAGGGCGGGGTCTACGAGCAGTACTTC
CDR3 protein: CASSLSQRQGGVYEQYF

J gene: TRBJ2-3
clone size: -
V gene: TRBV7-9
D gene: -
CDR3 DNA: TGTGCCAGCAGCTTTGGAGAGACGCAGTATTTT
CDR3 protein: CASSFGETQYF

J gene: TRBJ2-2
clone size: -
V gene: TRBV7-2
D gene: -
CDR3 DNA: TGTGCCAGCAGCTTAGCCGGTTATTTAAGCCGGAAAAAGAACACCGGGGAGCTGTTTTTT
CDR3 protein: CASSLAGYLSRKKNTGELFF

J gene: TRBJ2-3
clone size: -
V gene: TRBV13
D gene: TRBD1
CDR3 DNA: TGTGCCAGCAGCCAACCCTGGGACAGAAACACAGATACGCAGTATTTT
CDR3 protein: CASSQPWDRNTDTQYF

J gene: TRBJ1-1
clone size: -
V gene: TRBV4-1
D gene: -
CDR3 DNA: TGCGCCAGCAGCCAAGATGGAGGGGAAAACACTGAAGCTTTCTTT
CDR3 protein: CASSQDGGENTEAFF

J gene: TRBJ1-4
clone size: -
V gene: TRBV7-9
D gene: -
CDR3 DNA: TGTGCCAGCAGCCCCCCTCAACTAGGGGGAAATGAAAAACTGTTTTTT
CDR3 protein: CASSPPQLGGNEKLFF

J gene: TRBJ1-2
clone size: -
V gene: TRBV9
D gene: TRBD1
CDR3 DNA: TGTGCCAGCAGCCCCCGGACAGGGTACTATGGCTACACCTTC
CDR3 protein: CASSPRTGYYGYTF

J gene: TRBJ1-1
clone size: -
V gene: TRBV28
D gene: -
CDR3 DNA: TGTGCCAGCGGGGGGTCCCGGGGAGGTGAAGCTTTCTTT
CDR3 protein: CASGGSRGGEAFF

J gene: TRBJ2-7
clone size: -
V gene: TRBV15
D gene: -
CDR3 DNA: TGTGCCACCAGCACCGGGACGGGAGTTGGCGAGCAGTACTTC
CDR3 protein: CATSTGTGVGEQYF

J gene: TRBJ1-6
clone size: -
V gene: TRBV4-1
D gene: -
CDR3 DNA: TGCGCCAGCAGCCCAGTAGCAGGTTCACCCCTCCACTTT
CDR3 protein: CASSPVAGSPLHF

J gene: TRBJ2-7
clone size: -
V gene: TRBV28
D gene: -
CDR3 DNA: TGTGCCAGCAGTTTCCTCCTCGAGCAGTACTTC
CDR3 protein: CASSFLLEQYF

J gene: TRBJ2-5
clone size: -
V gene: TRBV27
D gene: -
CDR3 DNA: TGTGCCAGCAGTCGGAATCCAAGAGAGACCCAGTACTTC
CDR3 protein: CASSRNPRETQYF

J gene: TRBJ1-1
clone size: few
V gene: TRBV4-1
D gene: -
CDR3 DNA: TGCGCCAGCAGCCTAAGGGGCAACACTGAAGCTTTCTTT
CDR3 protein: CASSLRGNTEAFF